This TCR beta chain was documented in a study of blood T cell repertoires in COVID-19. The wider study: Specimens from acute and convalescent COVID-19 originated in the United States, Italy and Spain. From T cells, B-cell-depleted T cells, or PBMCs came the material, which was cDNA or gDNA.

As handled by the study authors: Estimation of nucleated cell counts relied on the amplification of reference gene primers. Produced via immunoSEQ multiplex PCR; TCRdb's table is partial and in-frame only. V and J calls plus clone size are reproduced from that table; the DNA served to infer D and trimming. This sample yields tens of thousands of clones, of which 70% to 90% are seen a single time; around a fifth belongs to the top ten. Germline CDR1 and CDR2: SQVTM and ANQGSEA. Trimming at V came to 6 bases and at J to 0 bases, leaving 4 bases not matched to a gene. The CDR3 runs to 15 residues. Sequenced material: peripheral blood. The V gene is TRBV29-1, the J gene TRBJ2-3, with 12 bases aligning to TRBD2. The sequence derives from a man aged 70-80 years with acute or convalescent COVID-19. This CDR3 reads CSVAGTSGSTDTQYF. The CDR3 nucleotides are TGCAGCGTAGCCGGGACTAGCGGGAGCACAGATACGCAGTATTTT.